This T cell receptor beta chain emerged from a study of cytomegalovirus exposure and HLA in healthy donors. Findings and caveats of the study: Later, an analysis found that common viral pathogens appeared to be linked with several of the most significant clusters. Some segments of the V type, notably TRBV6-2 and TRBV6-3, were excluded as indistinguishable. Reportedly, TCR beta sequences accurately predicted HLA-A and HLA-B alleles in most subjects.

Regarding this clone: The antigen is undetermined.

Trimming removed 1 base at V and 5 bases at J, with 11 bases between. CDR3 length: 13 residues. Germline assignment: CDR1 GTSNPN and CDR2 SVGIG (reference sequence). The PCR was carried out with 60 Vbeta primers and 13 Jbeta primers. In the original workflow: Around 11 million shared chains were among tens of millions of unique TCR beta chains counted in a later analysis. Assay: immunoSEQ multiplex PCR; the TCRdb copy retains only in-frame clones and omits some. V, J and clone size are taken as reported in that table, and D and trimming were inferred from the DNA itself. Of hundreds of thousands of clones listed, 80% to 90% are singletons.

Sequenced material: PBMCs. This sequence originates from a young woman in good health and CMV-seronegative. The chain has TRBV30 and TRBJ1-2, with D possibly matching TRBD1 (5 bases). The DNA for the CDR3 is TGTGCCTGGAGTGAGTGGGGGGGGTATGGCTACACCTTC. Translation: CAWSEWGGYGYTF.